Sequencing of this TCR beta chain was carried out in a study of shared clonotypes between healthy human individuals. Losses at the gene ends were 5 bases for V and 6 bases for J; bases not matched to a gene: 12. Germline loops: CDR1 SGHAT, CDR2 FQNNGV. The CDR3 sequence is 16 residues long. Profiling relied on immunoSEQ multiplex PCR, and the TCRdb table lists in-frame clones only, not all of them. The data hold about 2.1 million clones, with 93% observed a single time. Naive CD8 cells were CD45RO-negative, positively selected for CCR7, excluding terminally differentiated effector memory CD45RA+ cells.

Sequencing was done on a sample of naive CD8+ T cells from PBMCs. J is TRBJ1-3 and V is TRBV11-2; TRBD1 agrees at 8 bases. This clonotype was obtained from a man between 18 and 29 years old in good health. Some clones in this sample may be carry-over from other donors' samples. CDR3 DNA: TGTGCCAGCAGCCGTAACCGGGACAGGATTCTAAACACCATATATTTT. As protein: CASSRNRDRILNTIYF. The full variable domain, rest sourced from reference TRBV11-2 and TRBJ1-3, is EAGVAQSPRYKIIEKRQSVAFWCNPISGHATLYWYQQILGQGPKLLIQFQNNGVVDDSQLPKDRFSAERLKGVDSTLKIQPAKLEDSAVYLCASSRNRDRILNTIYFGEGSWLTVV.